This T cell receptor (beta chain) was recorded in a study of blood T cell repertoires in COVID-19. Across the whole study: The United States, Italy and Spain were the sources of the acute and convalescent COVID-19 samples. T cells, B-cell-depleted T cells, or PBMCs provided the cDNA or gDNA that served as material.

As handled by the study authors: Amplifying reference gene primers gave estimates of nucleated cell counts. TCRdb keeps only in-frame clones here, not all; method: immunoSEQ multiplex PCR. Clonal size and the V and J genes are those of that table, whereas D and trimming came from the DNA. The data hold about 99,000 clones, with roughly 89% observed a single time. Deletions cut 3 bases from V and 4 bases from J, with 6 bases between. This CDR3 spans 12 amino acids. Germline V gene data show CDR1 as MNHEY and CDR2 as SVGEGT. This receptor was identified in a human donor in a cohort sampled during active COVID-19. The J gene is TRBJ2-5, the V gene TRBV6-2 or TRBV6-3; unclear D gene. Sequenced input: peripheral blood. The CDR3 nucleotides read TGTGCCAGCAGTTATAGTGTAGAGACCCAGTACTTC. Protein sequence: CASSYSVETQYF.